This TCR beta chain was sequenced in a study of cytomegalovirus exposure and HLA in healthy donors (TCRdb year 2017). For the wider study: A later analysis indicated that the 120 validation repertoires were generated on the platform also employed for the approximately 700 repertoires of the first cohort. A separate validation cohort of 100 to 150 different subjects was used in addition to the 666-subject first cohort. High-throughput TCR immunosequencing, statistical association of individual TCRs with disease status, and machine learning were combined to predict cytomegalovirus infection status. The study aimed to test whether cataloging public T cell receptors could reveal signatures of past pathogen exposure.

CDR1 and CDR2 (SNHLY, FYNNEI) derive from the germline V gene. The cysteine opens and the phenylalanine closes a CDR3 of 15 amino acids. Only CDR3 DNA remains: 45 bases, in frame from the first base. The V and J ends are trimmed by 4 bases and 2 bases, leaving 12 bases between them. The donors belonged to the validation cohort of under 150 subjects, which was separate from the approximately 700-subject first cohort. Library preparation employed the immunoSEQ multiplex PCR assay. Per the original workflow: To diagnose cytomegalovirus status from the catalog of TCR beta chain sequences, a statistical classification framework was built. Held by TCRdb, this immuneACCESS table contains in-frame sequences only and omits some clones. Under half of the omission traces to an unresolved V gene where checked; the cause of the rest is unknown. Clone size and V and J calls were adopted from that table, with D and trimming inferred from the DNA. The sample table holds fewer than 350,000 clones, of which roughly 88% were seen once. The ten largest clones represent about 0.9% of the sample.

This clone has a count of ten or more. No antigen is known for it. Nothing much larger sits one base from this clone, and base qualities are not available. Points the paper makes about the study in general: In vitro tests confirmed that a few of the cytomegalovirus-associated TCR beta chains recognize cytomegalovirus antigens. Across donors, most TCR sequences were observed very rarely, whereas some public TCRs were present in many individuals. The classifier was reported to diagnose cytomegalovirus status with high specificity and sensitivity in both the original and validation cohorts. The study gave a list of 150 to 200 TCR beta chains associated with cytomegalovirus. Of the cluster scores, 94% were above 0 in a later analysis, which found that TCRs clustered in the first cohort also tended to co-occur in the 95 to 150 validation repertoires. The authors suggested that the approach could potentially be generalized to other disease states and immunological phenotypes. The validation cohort had no HLA typing available for a later analysis, so co-occurrence within that cohort was assessed over all 130 or so repertoires.

The chain is assembled from TRBV2 and TRBJ1-3, and TRBD1 may be the D gene, going by 6 matching bases. The TCR sequence derives from a woman in her late teens or twenties in good health and CMV-seronegative. Sequenced: PBMCs. At the DNA level, the sequence is TGTGCCAGCAGTGCTCAGGGGTTCCCTGGAAACACCATATATTTT. Its protein reads: CASSAQGFPGNTIYF.